A single sample is the source of the 19 T cell receptor beta chains below, sequenced in a study of shared clonotypes between healthy human individuals. Sequenced by immunoSEQ multiplex PCR; TCRdb stores in-frame clones only, minus some. Among hundreds of thousands of clones listed, around 97% were seen once. What was sequenced was naive CD4+ T cells sorted from blood. Subset given: CD45RA+ positively selected. These receptors were obtained from a woman aged 25 to 39 in good health.

The rearrangement links TRBV2 to TRBJ2-2, with 11 bases lining up with TRBD1. Unmatched junction bases numbered 8, after V lost 7 bases and J lost 4 bases. This CDR3 contains 16 residues. CDR1 is SNHLY, CDR2 FYNNEI, per germline. CDR3 amino acids: CASKIGTGGVTGELFF. Here the CDR3 DNA reads TGTGCCAGCAAGATAGGGACAGGGGGTGTCACCGGGGAGCTGTTTTTT. Using reference TRBV2 and TRBJ2-2 for the parts outside the CDR3, the full variable domain is EPEVTQTPSHQVTQMGQEVILRCVPISNHLYFYWYRQILGQKVEFLVSFYNNEISEKSEIFDDQFSVERPDGSNFTLKIRSTKLEDSAMYFCASKIGTGGVTGELFFGEGSRLTVL.

V usage is TRBV10-3 and J usage is TRBJ1-1; D unresolved. The CDR3 sequence is 14 residues long. Germline CDR1 reads ENHRY; CDR2 reads SYGVKD. Deletions cut 10 bases from V and 0 bases from J, with 15 bases between. CDR3 sequence reads: CATSPGRMNTEAFF. The CDR3 DNA is TGTGCCACCTCGCCGGGCAGAATGAACACTGAAGCTTTCTTT.

CDR3 protein: CASSAMFGETQYF. DNA of the CDR3: TGTGCCAGCAGCGCGATGTTTGGGGAGACCCAGTACTTC. This chain joins TRBV7-8 and TRBJ2-5; no clear D gene. V dropped 5 bases and J dropped 5 bases, with 12 bases sitting between them. Germline CDR1 reads SGHVS; CDR2 reads FQNEAQ. There are 13 residues in the CDR3.

This rearrangement joins TRBV5-6 to TRBJ1-2; D not certain. CDR1 and CDR2 (germline): SGHDT, YYEEEE. V gave up 3 bases and J gave up 3 bases, with 12 bases separating them. This CDR3 has 14 residues. The CDR3 sequence is CASSYTDAHYGYTF. As DNA, the CDR3 is TGTGCCAGCAGCTATACCGACGCGCACTATGGCTACACCTTC.

In this sample, this clone turned up once. V usage is TRBV11-2 and J usage is TRBJ2-7; TRBD1 aligns across 8 bases. The CDR3 is 13 residues long. After removal of 5 bases from V and 5 bases from J, the junction contained 5 bases not matched to a gene. CDR1 and CDR2 (germline): SGHAT, FQNNGV. CDR3 residues: CASSRGQVNEQYF. CDR3 coding DNA: TGTGCCAGCAGCAGGGGACAGGTCAACGAGCAGTACTTC.

CDR3 sequence reads: CASSDDRKAFF. The CDR3, as DNA: TGTGCCAGCAGTGACGACAGGAAAGCTTTCTTT. J is TRBJ1-1 and V is TRBV28, with D perhaps matching TRBD1 (6 bases). This CDR3 is 11 amino acids long. Germline CDR1 and CDR2: MDHEN and SYDVKM. Trimming shortened V by 5 bases and J by 9 bases, and 10 bases separated the two germline ends.

J is TRBJ2-7 and V is TRBV4-1; D may correspond to TRBD1 or TRBD2 (6 bases each). The V end was cut by 1 base, the J end by 3 bases, with 19 bases between. The CDR3 loop spans 17 amino acids. Germline CDR1 and CDR2: MGHRA and YSYEKL. CDR3 amino acids: CASSQAGVGGARYEQYF. The CDR3, as DNA: TGCGCCAGCAGCCAAGCAGGAGTGGGGGGCGCTCGCTACGAGCAGTACTTC.

This clone was recorded only once. J is TRBJ2-7 and V is TRBV5-1, with D possibly TRBD2 on 6 matching bases. Germline CDR1 and CDR2: SGHRS and YFSETQ. The CDR3 extends over 13 amino acids. V was clipped by 3 bases and J by 5 bases, with 12 bases between them. As DNA, the CDR3 is TGCGCCAGCAGCTCCGGGACTTCTAACGAGCAGTACTTC. The encoded protein is CASSSGTSNEQYF.

V and J are TRBV5-5 and TRBJ2-7, with TRBD1 matching 7 bases. V shed 0 bases and J 7 bases; nucleotides not matched to a gene: 7. Germline V CDR1 and CDR2: SGHKS, YYEKEE (reference sequence). The CDR3 has 14 residues. The CDR3 protein is CASSLGSAGGEQYF. The CDR3 nucleotides are TGTGCCAGCAGCTTGGGTAGCGCAGGGGGAGAGCAGTACTTC.

This chain links TRBV6-5 with TRBJ2-2; 8 positions agree with TRBD1. This CDR3 is built from 14 residues. After removal of 5 bases from V and 5 bases from J, the junction contained 4 bases not matched to a gene. Germline-derived CDR1 and CDR2 are MNHEY and SVGAGI. Here the CDR3 reads CASSHRQGTGELFF. The CDR3 DNA reads TGTGCCAGCAGTCACCGACAGGGGACCGGGGAGCTGTTTTTT.

This rearrangement joins TRBV14 to TRBJ2-7; 11 bases agree with TRBD2. J lost 3 bases, V lost 4 bases, and 5 bases had no gene match. Germline assignment: CDR1 SGHDN and CDR2 FVKESK. The CDR3 has 15 amino acids. The CDR3 protein is CASSRGLAGFYEQYF. CDR3 in DNA: TGTGCCAGCAGCCGCGGACTAGCGGGCTTCTACGAGCAGTACTTC. The variable domain in full, completed from reference TRBV14 and TRBJ2-7, reads EAGVTQFPSHSVIEKGQTVTLRCDPISGHDNLYWYRRVMGKEIKFLLHFVKESKQDESGMPNNRFLAERTGGTYSTLKVQPAELEDSGVYFCASSRGLAGFYEQYFGPGTRLTVT.

The V gene is TRBV18, the J gene TRBJ2-5; TRBD2 agrees at 9 bases. V was pared by 1 base and J by 5 bases, with 2 bases of the junction left unmatched. Germline-derived CDR1 and CDR2 are KGHSH and LQKENI. CDR3 length equals 14 residues. The CDR3 DNA is TGTGCCAGCTCACCACAGGGGACTAGCGAGACCCAGTACTTC. Translating gives CASSPQGTSETQYF.

This clone was observed a single time. V and J are TRBV27 and TRBJ2-7; TRBD1 agrees at 9 bases. Looked up from germline, CDR1 is MNHEY and CDR2 is SMNVEV (reference sequence). The CDR3 loop spans 15 amino acids. After removal of 0 bases from V and 3 bases from J, the junction contained 3 bases not matched to a gene. The CDR3 here is CASSLSWGQGYEQYF. In nucleotides, the CDR3 is TGTGCCAGCAGTTTATCGTGGGGACAGGGCTACGAGCAGTACTTC.

This chain uses TRBV27 with TRBJ1-1; TRBD1 is a possible D gene (6 bases). The CDR3 extends over 13 amino acids. V was cut by 3 bases and J by 11 bases, with 16 bases left in between. Germline V gene lookup returns CDR1 MNHEY and CDR2 SMNVEV (reference sequence). CDR3 coding DNA: TGTGCCAGCAGTTTTTTTGGGGGGGCTCCGGCTTTCTTT. This gives the protein CASSFFGGAPAFF.

The chain recombines TRBV7-9 with TRBJ2-7; perhaps TRBD2 as D (5 bases). Germline V gene lookup returns CDR1 SEHNR and CDR2 FQNEAQ (reference sequence). V dropped 3 bases and J dropped 6 bases, with 15 bases sitting between them. This CDR3 has 14 amino acids. CDR3 region: CASSFREPAGEQYF. The CDR3 bases are TGTGCCAGCAGCTTTCGAGAACCGGCGGGCGAGCAGTACTTC.

The gene calls are TRBV18 and TRBJ1-5; 9 nucleotides line up with TRBD1. Losses at the gene ends were 5 bases for V and 7 bases for J; bases not matched to a gene: 6. The CDR3 sequence is 14 residues long. Looked up from germline, CDR1 is KGHSH and CDR2 is LQKENI. CDR3 in amino acids: CASSLQGANQPQHF. CDR3 sequence (DNA): TGTGCCAGCTCATTACAGGGGGCGAACCAGCCCCAGCATTTT.

This chain connects TRBV6-6 to TRBJ1-4, with 8 nucleotides matching TRBD1. The CDR3 is 14 residues long. Germline CDR1 is MNHNY and CDR2 is SVGAGI (reference sequence). J gave up 3 bases and V 7 bases, and 4 bases lay outside the gene matches. The CDR3 DNA reads TGTGCCAGCAAGGTACAGGGGGCTAATGAAAAACTGTTTTTT. It codes for CASKVQGANEKLFF.

The chain employs TRBV5-8 and TRBJ2-3, with TRBD1 identical over 10 bases. Germline CDR1 and CDR2: SGHTS and YDEGEE. The CDR3 contains 15 residues. The V segment lost 4 bases and the J segment 0 bases; nucleotides outside the gene matches: 2. For the CDR3, the DNA is TGTGCCAGCAGCCGACAGGGGGCCAGCACAGATACGCAGTATTTT. It translates to CASSRQGASTDTQYF.

V is TRBV9 and J is TRBJ1-6, with D uncertain. Trimming cost V 0 bases and J 9 bases, with 4 bases left between them. The CDR3 length is 12 residues. Germline values: CDR1 SGDLS, CDR2 YYNGEE. CDR3 in amino acids: CASSVEGSPLHF. Written as DNA, the CDR3 is TGTGCCAGCAGCGTAGAGGGTTCACCCCTCCACTTT.